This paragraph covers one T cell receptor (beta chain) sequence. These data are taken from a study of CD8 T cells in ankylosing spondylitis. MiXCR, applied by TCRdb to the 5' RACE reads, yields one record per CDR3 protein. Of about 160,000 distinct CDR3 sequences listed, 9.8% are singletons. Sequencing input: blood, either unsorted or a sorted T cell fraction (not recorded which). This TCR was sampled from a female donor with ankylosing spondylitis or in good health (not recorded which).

The CDR3 region is CASSYPSGNEQYF. CDR3 DNA sequence: TGTGCCAGCAGTTACCCCTCAGGGAACGAGCAGTACTTC. The J gene is TRBJ2-7, the V gene TRBV28; D is perhaps TRBD1 (5 bases). The CDR3 is 13 residues long. The V and J ends lost 4 bases and 5 bases respectively, with 12 bases between them. Germline lookup yields CDR1 MDHEN and CDR2 SYDVKM.